These T cell receptor beta chains were read from a single sample in a study of shared clonotypes between healthy human individuals. Assay used: immunoSEQ multiplex PCR; TCRdb lists only in-frame clones, some missing. This sample carries 100,000 to 130,000 clones, approximately 70% of them seen once, and the ten largest clones take almost 25%. The sequenced material came from memory CD8+ T cells sorted from blood. The origin of the receptors is a woman under 40 in good health. The CDR3 runs from the conserved cysteine through the conserved F or W. Each record gives: J gene, V gene, D gene, clone size, CDR3 protein, CDR3 DNA. The D gene is left open where the match is weak. Rows give clone size only sometimes, using once, few, many, or a class for an expanded clone.

j_call: TRBJ2-2; v_call: TRBV13; d_call: .; clone_size: .; cdr3_aa: CASSSPGSGAGELFF; cdr3_nt: TGTGCCAGCAGCTCACCGGGCTCTGGGGCCGGGGAGCTGTTTTTT
j_call: TRBJ2-3; v_call: TRBV2; d_call: TRBD2; clone_size: once; cdr3_aa: CASSERSSGSLDTQYF; cdr3_nt: TGTGCCAGCAGTGAAAGGTCTAGCGGGAGTTTAGATACGCAGTATTTT
j_call: TRBJ1-2; v_call: TRBV7-2; d_call: .; clone_size: .; cdr3_aa: CACSPTPPRQGYTF; cdr3_nt: TGTGCCTGTTCCCCCACACCCCCCCGGCAGGGCTACACCTTC
j_call: TRBJ2-7; v_call: TRBV7-2; d_call: TRBD1; clone_size: .; cdr3_aa: CASSLATQGSSYEQYF; cdr3_nt: TGTGCCAGCAGCTTAGCGACACAGGGGTCCTCCTACGAGCAGTACTTC
j_call: TRBJ1-5; v_call: TRBV27; d_call: .; clone_size: .; cdr3_aa: CASRTGKGNQPQHF; cdr3_nt: TGTGCCAGCAGAACAGGGAAGGGCAATCAGCCCCAGCATTTT
j_call: TRBJ2-5; v_call: TRBV6-5; d_call: .; clone_size: .; cdr3_aa: CASSYQAQETQYF; cdr3_nt: TGTGCCAGCAGTTACCAGGCTCAAGAGACCCAGTACTTC
j_call: TRBJ1-2; v_call: TRBV6-1; d_call: TRBD1; clone_size: .; cdr3_aa: CASTPGGVYGYTF; cdr3_nt: TGTGCCAGCACACCAGGGGGCGTCTATGGCTACACCTTC
j_call: TRBJ1-2; v_call: TRBV19; d_call: .; clone_size: .; cdr3_aa: CASSQPTGNYGYTF; cdr3_nt: TGTGCCAGTAGCCAGCCGACAGGAAACTATGGCTACACCTTC
j_call: TRBJ2-7; v_call: TRBV7-2; d_call: TRBD2; clone_size: .; cdr3_aa: CASSPLGLAGFSYEQYF; cdr3_nt: TGTGCCAGCAGCCCGCTGGGACTAGCGGGTTTCTCCTACGAGCAGTACTTC
j_call: TRBJ2-3; v_call: TRBV18; d_call: .; clone_size: many; cdr3_aa: CASSPPYSSRDTQYF; cdr3_nt: TGTGCCAGCTCACCACCGTATAGCTCTCGGGATACGCAGTATTTT
j_call: TRBJ2-5; v_call: TRBV9; d_call: TRBD2; clone_size: .; cdr3_aa: CASSVNPRELAEETQYF; cdr3_nt: TGTGCCAGCAGCGTAAATCCGAGGGAACTAGCGGAAGAGACCCAGTACTTC
j_call: TRBJ2-7; v_call: TRBV20-1; d_call: .; clone_size: few; cdr3_aa: CSARPSREQYF; cdr3_nt: TGCAGTGCTAGACCTAGCCGCGAGCAGTACTTC
j_call: TRBJ2-5; v_call: TRBV7-9; d_call: .; clone_size: few; cdr3_aa: CASSLNWQETQYF; cdr3_nt: TGTGCCAGCAGCTTAAACTGGCAAGAGACCCAGTACTTC
j_call: TRBJ2-1; v_call: TRBV11-2; d_call: TRBD2; clone_size: few; cdr3_aa: CASSFGGSGHNEQFF; cdr3_nt: TGTGCCAGCAGCTTTGGCGGGAGTGGTCACAATGAGCAGTTCTTC
j_call: TRBJ1-2; v_call: TRBV7-9; d_call: .; clone_size: once; cdr3_aa: CASSLGSGTDGYTF; cdr3_nt: TGTGCCAGCAGCTTAGGGTCAGGGACGGATGGCTACACCTTC
j_call: TRBJ2-7; v_call: TRBV28; d_call: .; clone_size: large; cdr3_aa: CASRKGPTYEQYF; cdr3_nt: TGTGCCAGCAGGAAGGGGCCAACCTACGAGCAGTACTTC
j_call: TRBJ2-7; v_call: TRBV12-5; d_call: TRBD1; clone_size: .; cdr3_aa: CASGLVLGQGPYEQYF; cdr3_nt: TGTGCTAGTGGTTTGGTGTTAGGACAGGGGCCCTACGAGCAGTACTTC
j_call: TRBJ1-3; v_call: TRBV4-2; d_call: .; clone_size: once; cdr3_aa: CASSPTPFSGNTIYF; cdr3_nt: TGTGCCAGCAGCCCCACCCCGTTCTCTGGAAACACCATATATTTT
j_call: TRBJ1-2; v_call: TRBV7-9; d_call: .; clone_size: .; cdr3_aa: CASSLGSGYTF; cdr3_nt: TGTGCCAGCAGCTTAGGGTCGGGCTACACCTTC
j_call: TRBJ1-2; v_call: TRBV19; d_call: TRBD1; clone_size: .; cdr3_aa: CASSRPRTGGYGYTF; cdr3_nt: TGTGCCAGTAGTAGACCGCGGACAGGGGGCTATGGCTACACCTTC
j_call: TRBJ2-7; v_call: TRBV7-6; d_call: TRBD1; clone_size: .; cdr3_aa: CASRKDRGPQDEQYF; cdr3_nt: TGTGCCAGCAGGAAGGACAGGGGGCCGCAGGACGAGCAGTACTTC
j_call: TRBJ1-1; v_call: TRBV19; d_call: .; clone_size: .; cdr3_aa: CASNLGNTEAFF; cdr3_nt: TGTGCCAGTAATTTGGGGAACACTGAAGCTTTCTTT
j_call: TRBJ2-7; v_call: TRBV7-9; d_call: .; clone_size: many; cdr3_aa: CASSLPTSWYEQYF; cdr3_nt: TGTGCCAGCAGCTTACCTACTAGTTGGTACGAGCAGTACTTC
j_call: TRBJ2-1; v_call: TRBV6-1; d_call: .; clone_size: few; cdr3_aa: CASTDGEGQYNEQFF; cdr3_nt: TGTGCCAGCACTGACGGAGAGGGGCAATACAATGAGCAGTTCTTC
j_call: TRBJ1-2; v_call: TRBV7-8; d_call: .; clone_size: .; cdr3_aa: CASTPAGRNYGYTF; cdr3_nt: TGTGCCAGCACCCCCGCGGGCAGAAACTATGGCTACACCTTC
j_call: TRBJ2-7; v_call: TRBV11-2; d_call: .; clone_size: .; cdr3_aa: CASSLTPSSYEQYF; cdr3_nt: TGTGCCAGCAGCCTGACCCCTAGCTCCTACGAGCAGTACTTC
j_call: TRBJ2-7; v_call: TRBV7-8; d_call: .; clone_size: .; cdr3_aa: CASSPRLLSSYEQYF; cdr3_nt: TGTGCCAGCAGTCCCAGGTTACTTAGCTCCTACGAGCAGTACTTC
j_call: TRBJ2-1; v_call: TRBV29-1; d_call: TRBD1; clone_size: .; cdr3_aa: CSVEDPYNRGSFNEQFF; cdr3_nt: TGCAGCGTTGAAGATCCGTACAACAGGGGGTCCTTTAATGAGCAGTTCTTC
j_call: TRBJ2-1; v_call: TRBV11-2; d_call: .; clone_size: .; cdr3_aa: CASSLGLTVTSAYNEQFF; cdr3_nt: TGTGCCAGCAGCTTAGGTTTGACGGTGACTAGTGCCTACAATGAGCAGTTCTTC
j_call: TRBJ2-3; v_call: TRBV10-2; d_call: .; clone_size: .; cdr3_aa: CASSERRGGTDTQYF; cdr3_nt: TGCGCCAGCAGTGAGCGGAGAGGGGGGACAGATACGCAGTATTTT
j_call: TRBJ1-2; v_call: TRBV4-1; d_call: .; clone_size: .; cdr3_aa: CASSIGAQIRNYGYTF; cdr3_nt: TGCGCCAGCAGCATAGGCGCCCAGATCAGAAACTATGGCTACACCTTC
j_call: TRBJ1-2; v_call: TRBV27; d_call: .; clone_size: .; cdr3_aa: CASRDTGSYGYTF; cdr3_nt: TGTGCCAGCAGGGATACAGGCTCCTATGGCTACACCTTC
j_call: TRBJ2-7; v_call: TRBV2; d_call: .; clone_size: .; cdr3_aa: CASKAYEQYF; cdr3_nt: TGTGCCAGCAAAGCCTACGAGCAGTACTTC
j_call: TRBJ1-1; v_call: TRBV29-1; d_call: .; clone_size: .; cdr3_aa: CSVMKGGAFTEAFF; cdr3_nt: TGCAGCGTCATGAAGGGGGGGGCCTTCACTGAAGCTTTCTTT
j_call: TRBJ2-2; v_call: TRBV6-1; d_call: .; clone_size: .; cdr3_aa: CASSGTLDTGELFF; cdr3_nt: TGTGCCAGCAGTGGGACCCTGGACACCGGGGAGCTGTTTTTT
j_call: TRBJ2-5; v_call: TRBV20-1; d_call: .; clone_size: .; cdr3_aa: CSAREEWEQYF; cdr3_nt: TGCAGTGCTAGGGAAGAATGGGAGCAGTACTTC
j_call: TRBJ2-7; v_call: TRBV27; d_call: TRBD1; clone_size: .; cdr3_aa: CASSSRDRERSEQYF; cdr3_nt: TGTGCCAGCAGTTCCCGGGACAGGGAGAGGAGCGAGCAGTACTTC
j_call: TRBJ2-3; v_call: TRBV6-5; d_call: TRBD2; clone_size: .; cdr3_aa: CASSYGGSRDTQYF; cdr3_nt: TGTGCCAGCAGTTACGGCGGGAGTAGAGATACGCAGTATTTT
j_call: TRBJ2-1; v_call: TRBV20-1; d_call: .; clone_size: .; cdr3_aa: CSAVNNEQFF; cdr3_nt: TGCAGTGCTGTTAACAATGAGCAGTTCTTC
j_call: TRBJ1-1; v_call: TRBV11-3; d_call: .; clone_size: .; cdr3_aa: CASSCRYSLTEAFF; cdr3_nt: TGTGCCAGCAGCTGCCGTTATTCCCTTACTGAAGCTTTCTTT
j_call: TRBJ2-1; v_call: TRBV27; d_call: .; clone_size: .; cdr3_aa: CASSPGSRGLEQFF; cdr3_nt: TGTGCCAGCAGTCCCGGAAGTCGGGGGCTTGAGCAGTTCTTC
j_call: TRBJ2-2; v_call: TRBV19; d_call: .; clone_size: .; cdr3_aa: CATQSGRDYTGELFF; cdr3_nt: TGTGCCACCCAGTCGGGCAGGGACTACACCGGGGAGCTGTTTTTT